This T cell receptor (beta chain) appears in the sequencing data of a study of blood T cells in healthy people across ages. This CDR3 has 13 amino acids. Germline V gene lookup returns CDR1 DFQATT and CDR2 SNEGSKA (reference sequence). V shed 5 bases and J 8 bases; nucleotides not matched to a gene: 5. The use of a sample-barcoded 5' primer and a J-beta primer mix characterized a second PCR of about 6 to 12 cycles. Unique molecular identifiers of 12 random nucleotides labeled each cDNA. TCRdb passed the 5' RACE reads through MiXCR, listing each CDR3 protein once. The data contain roughly 930,000 distinct CDR3 sequences, roughly 52% of them singletons. As to this clonotype: The antigen remains unidentified.

General study points: Higher diversity and more naive CD4+ cells were features of long-lived donors, compared to aged donors. TCR beta diversity per million T cells fell roughly linearly with age.

The total RNA that was extracted per sample amounted to at least 5 micrograms. The chain has TRBV20-1 and TRBJ1-6; 8 bases match TRBD1. The sequence was collected from a man under 40 in good health. What was sequenced was blood. The CDR3 DNA is TGCAGTGCTCCTGGACAGGGTCATTCACCCCTCCACTTT. Translation gives CSAPGQGHSPLHF.